The 2 T cell receptor beta chains below all came from one sample that was sequenced in a study of blood T cell repertoires in COVID-19 (dated by TCRdb to the early 2020s). The method was the immunoSEQ multiplex PCR assay. TCRdb took over this immuneACCESS table, retaining in-frame rearrangements with V and J assigned. Such tables are incomplete; in checked studies, under half of the missing clones stem from an unresolved V gene, and the remainder is unexplained. The sample data list about 200,000 clones, and about 90% of these were observed just once. The ten largest clones represent around 8.4% of the sample. The specimen sequenced was PBMCs or T cells enriched from blood (not recorded which). The source is a woman under 30 who had recovered from COVID-19.

This chain joins TRBV5-4 and TRBJ2-5, with D tentatively TRBD2 (6 bases). CDR1 is SGHNT, CDR2 YYREEE, per germline (reference sequence). The CDR3 runs to 14 residues. V lost 2 bases to trimming and J lost 4 bases, with 12 bases between them. CDR3 sequence: CASSFRRGGETQYF. The CDR3 DNA follows: TGTGCCAGCAGCTTTCGGAGGGGCGGAGAGACCCAGTACTTC.

V gene TRBV3-1 (or the pseudogene TRBV3-2) combines with J gene TRBJ1-2, with unresolved D. This CDR3 is 14 amino acids long. The V end was cut by 6 bases, the J end by 5 bases, with 16 bases between. Looked up from germline, CDR1 is LGHDT and CDR2 is YNNKEL (reference sequence). The CDR3 here is CASSTAGALYGYTF. The CDR3 DNA sequence: TGTGCCAGCAGTACGGCAGGCGCCCTATATGGCTACACCTTC.